The subject of this entry is one T cell receptor (beta chain). Its target is not known. The junction does not match germline at one end; this may be a read error. 13 Jbeta primers and 60 Vbeta primers were used for the PCR. Measured with immunoSEQ multiplex PCR; TCRdb has only the in-frame clones, and not every one. The sample consists of 250,000 or so clones, approximately 81% of them appearing once. The CDR3 sequence is 18 residues long. Germline assignment: CDR1 MGHRA and CDR2 YSYEKL. This sample was included in a study of cytomegalovirus exposure and HLA in healthy donors. Study-level findings and limits: Highly shared variants forming one cluster were likely a sequencing artifact.

The chain is built from TRBV4-1 and TRBJ1-1; maybe TRBD1 (6 bases). The specimen sequenced was PBMCs. This receptor was identified in a woman aged 60-75 years in good health and CMV-seropositive. The CDR3 here is CASTQWAGAGFMNTEAFF. CDR3 nucleotides: TGCGCCAGCACCCAATGGGCGGGGGCAGGTTTTATGAACACTGAAGCTTTCTTT.